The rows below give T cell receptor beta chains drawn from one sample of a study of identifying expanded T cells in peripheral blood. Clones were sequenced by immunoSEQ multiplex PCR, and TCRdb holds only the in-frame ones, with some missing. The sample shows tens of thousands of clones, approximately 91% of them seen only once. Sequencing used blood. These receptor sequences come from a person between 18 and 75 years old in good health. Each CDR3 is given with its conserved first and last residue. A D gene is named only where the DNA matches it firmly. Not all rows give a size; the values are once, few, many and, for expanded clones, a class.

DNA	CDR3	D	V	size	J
TGTGCCAGCAGCTTACTAATAAATTTGAGAAAGGCTGAAGCTTTCTTT	CASSLLINLRKAEAFF	-	TRBV7-9	-	TRBJ1-1
TGTGCCAGCTCACCACAGCTTGGAGCTGGGGCCAACGTCCTGACTTTC	CASSPQLGAGANVLTF	-	TRBV18	-	TRBJ2-6
TGTGCCAGCAGCCGACCGACAGGGCGGAACACTGAAGCTTTCTTT	CASSRPTGRNTEAFF	TRBD1	TRBV7-9	few	TRBJ1-1
TGTGCCAGCAGCCAAGATAGTTACAGAGACACCGGGGAGCTGTTTTTT	CASSQDSYRDTGELFF	-	TRBV14	-	TRBJ2-2
TGTGCCAGCAGTCCTATGACAGGTATGAACACTGAAGCTTTCTTT	CASSPMTGMNTEAFF	-	TRBV28	-	TRBJ1-1
TGTGCCAGCAGCTTAAACCAGGGAACACCCCTCCACTTT	CASSLNQGTPLHF	-	TRBV7-3	-	TRBJ1-6
TGTGCCAGCAGCCTCAGGAGGCCCTCTGGAAACACCATATATTTT	CASSLRRPSGNTIYF	-	TRBV7-9	-	TRBJ1-3
TGCAGCGCCCCCGAAACGACAGGCCGTTATGGCTACACCTTC	CSAPETTGRYGYTF	-	TRBV29-1	once	TRBJ1-2
TGTGCCAGCAGCGTAACGGAGGGTGGTGGCTACACCTTC	CASSVTEGGGYTF	-	TRBV9	-	TRBJ1-2
TGTGCCAGCACCGCATCGGGACTAACCACAGATACGCAGTATTTT	CASTASGLTTDTQYF	TRBD2	TRBV9	-	TRBJ2-3
TGTGCCAGCAGCCAAGCGCCCACTAGTAACAATGAGCAGTTCTTC	CASSQAPTSNNEQFF	-	TRBV4-2	-	TRBJ2-1
TGCGCCAGCAGCCCCCGGACAGGGGAGGTGAACACTGAAGCTTTCTTT	CASSPRTGEVNTEAFF	TRBD1	TRBV4-1	-	TRBJ1-1
TGTGCCAGCAGCTTGGAGAGGGGGCGACGCGAGCAGTACTTC	CASSLERGRREQYF	TRBD1	TRBV5-4	-	TRBJ2-7
TGTGCCAGCAGTGAGGCTAGCGGCTACGAGCAGTACTTC	CASSEASGYEQYF	TRBD2	TRBV2	-	TRBJ2-7
TGTGCCAGCTCACCGGGACCGAGCCAGCCCCAGCATTTT	CASSPGPSQPQHF	-	TRBV18	few	TRBJ1-5
TGTGCCAGCAGCGTGAGATCGGTGGGTCTTGACACTGAAGCTTTCTTT	CASSVRSVGLDTEAFF	-	TRBV9	few	TRBJ1-1
TGTGCCAGCAGCCGGACAGGGGAAAATCAGCCCCAGCATTTT	CASSRTGENQPQHF	TRBD1	TRBV16	-	TRBJ1-5
TGTGCCAGCAGCTCTCAGGGAAGAGGTGAAGCTTTCTTT	CASSSQGRGEAFF	-	TRBV7-8	-	TRBJ1-1
TGTGCCAGCAGCCAGCTAAGGGGGGCGAACACCGGGGAGCTGTTTTTT	CASSQLRGANTGELFF	-	TRBV14	-	TRBJ2-2
TGTGCCAGTACTGAACAGGGGGTCGGCTCACCCCTCCACTTT	CASTEQGVGSPLHF	TRBD1	TRBV19	-	TRBJ1-6
TGCGCCAGCAGTGAGCGGACGGGCCAGCCCCAGCATTTT	CASSERTGQPQHF	-	TRBV10-1	-	TRBJ1-5
TGTGCCAGCAGCCCAATACTGAAAGAACAGGGGGTAAGGAATGAGCAGTTCTTC	CASSPILKEQGVRNEQFF	TRBD1	TRBV7-9	-	TRBJ2-1
TGTGCCAGCAGTTACTCGACTAACCTCCGAGGGACTGAAGCTTTCTTT	CASSYSTNLRGTEAFF	-	TRBV6-5	-	TRBJ1-1
TGTGCCAGCAGCTTCCGGGGGACTAGCACAGATACGCAGTATTTT	CASSFRGTSTDTQYF	-	TRBV11-2	-	TRBJ2-3
TGTGCCAGCAGTTCCCCAGCGGGGGGGATGGAGACCCAGTACTTC	CASSSPAGGMETQYF	TRBD2	TRBV28	-	TRBJ2-5
TGTGCCAGTTTGAGGAGACAAGGCCAAACCATGAACACTGAAGCTTTCTTT	CASLRRQGQTMNTEAFF	-	TRBV19	-	TRBJ1-1
TGCGCCAGCAGCCCCTCCGGGCCCCGCACAGATACGCAGTATTTT	CASSPSGPRTDTQYF	-	TRBV5-1	-	TRBJ2-3
TGTGCCAGCAGCTTAGGCCCGAACAATGGCTACACCTTC	CASSLGPNNGYTF	-	TRBV7-9	-	TRBJ1-2
TGTGCCAGCAGTTACAGTCAGAGGAGCAATCAGCCCCAGCATTTT	CASSYSQRSNQPQHF	-	TRBV6-5	-	TRBJ1-5
TGTGCCAGCAGCGCTCCCGGGACAGGGGGGGACATTCAGTACTTC	CASSAPGTGGDIQYF	TRBD1	TRBV2	-	TRBJ2-4
TGTGCCAGCAGCGTAATCGCGGCAAGCTACGAGCAGTACTTC	CASSVIAASYEQYF	-	TRBV5-4	-	TRBJ2-7
TGTGCCAGCAGCTTCTGGTTGGCTCCGGGTGGCTATGGCTACACCTTC	CASSFWLAPGGYGYTF	-	TRBV7-9	once	TRBJ1-2
TGCGCCAGCAGCCTTCGAGAGTCGTCGACCTACGAGCAGTACTTC	CASSLRESSTYEQYF	-	TRBV4-1	-	TRBJ2-7
TGCGCCAGCAGCTTGGGGGATCTCTCCTACAATGAGCAGTTCTTC	CASSLGDLSYNEQFF	-	TRBV5-1	-	TRBJ2-1
TGTGCCAGCAGCAAAGGGACAACGTACCAAGAGACCCAGTACTTC	CASSKGTTYQETQYF	-	TRBV5-4	-	TRBJ2-5
TGTGCCAGCAGCTTAAACAGAAACTATGGCTACACCTTC	CASSLNRNYGYTF	-	TRBV7-9	-	TRBJ1-2
TGTGCCAGCAGTTTTCGATCAGGGGCCTACGAGCAGTACTTC	CASSFRSGAYEQYF	-	TRBV6-5	few	TRBJ2-7
TGTGCCAGCAGCTTTTCTACAGGGGGATTTAACTTC	CASSFSTGGFNF	TRBD1	TRBV7-8	-	TRBJ2-7
TGCGCCAGCAGCCAAGGGGCTGACAGGGGCGGGTATGGCTACACCTTC	CASSQGADRGGYGYTF	TRBD1	TRBV4-3	-	TRBJ1-2
TGTGCCAGCAGCCGTGGGGGCGCCTACTATGGCTACACCTTC	CASSRGGAYYGYTF	-	TRBV14	-	TRBJ1-2
TGCAGCGTTCGAGCCAGGGAAAGCTCCTACGAGCAGTACTTC	CSVRARESSYEQYF	-	TRBV29-1	-	TRBJ2-7
TGTGCCAGCAGTTCGGTCCAAGGGTACACTGAAGCTTTCTTT	CASSSVQGYTEAFF	-	TRBV6-5	-	TRBJ1-1
TGTGCCAGCAGCTTGGAGGGGAACACTGAAGCTTTCTTT	CASSLEGNTEAFF	-	TRBV7-2	-	TRBJ1-1
TGTGCCAGCAGAGAGGGCATCAATAGCAATCAGCCCCAGCATTTT	CASREGINSNQPQHF	-	TRBV7-8	-	TRBJ1-5
TGTGCCAGCAGTGAAGAATCTCAGAGCTCTGGAAACACCATATATTTT	CASSEESQSSGNTIYF	-	TRBV2	-	TRBJ1-3
TGTGCCAGCAGCTTGCAGGGGGCCAAAACCGGGGAGCTGTTTTTT	CASSLQGAKTGELFF	TRBD1	TRBV7-9	-	TRBJ2-2